This record covers a single TCR beta chain. In germline, CDR1 is SNHLY, CDR2 FYNNEI. There are 13 residues in the CDR3. V was shortened by 6 bases and J by 1 base, with 9 bases between the two germline ends. These data originate in a study of blood T cell repertoires in COVID-19. At the level of the study: Specimens from acute and convalescent COVID-19 originated in the United States, Italy and Spain.

As handled by the study authors: For nucleated cells, counts were estimated from reference gene primer amplification. Measured with immunoSEQ multiplex PCR; TCRdb has only the in-frame clones, and not every one. That table furnishes V, J and clone size, whereas the DNA furnished D and trimming. The sample has around 94,000 clones, about 78% seen once; the top ten hold 7.5% to 10%. The genes are TRBV2 and TRBJ1-1; the D is unclear. The clonotype was recovered from a man in his sixties with active or convalescent COVID-19. The sample comprised peripheral blood. CDR3 sequence (DNA): TGTGCCAGCAGGGCGACTCCGAACACTGAAGCTTTCTTT. Its translation: CASRATPNTEAFF.